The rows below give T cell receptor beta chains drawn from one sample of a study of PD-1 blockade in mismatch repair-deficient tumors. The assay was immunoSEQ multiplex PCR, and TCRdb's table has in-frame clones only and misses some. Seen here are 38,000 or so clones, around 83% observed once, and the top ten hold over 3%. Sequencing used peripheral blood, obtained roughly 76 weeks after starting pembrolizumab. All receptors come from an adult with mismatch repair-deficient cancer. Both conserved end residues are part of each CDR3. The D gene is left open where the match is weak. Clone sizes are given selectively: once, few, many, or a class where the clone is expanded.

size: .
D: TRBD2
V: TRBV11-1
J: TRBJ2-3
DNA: TGTGCCAGCAGCTTAGCGGGACTAGAAGGTACAGATACGCAGTATTTT
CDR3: CASSLAGLEGTDTQYF

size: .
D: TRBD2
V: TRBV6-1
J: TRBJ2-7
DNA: TGTGCCAGCAGTCTGCGGGAGAGCTCCTACGAGCAGTACTTC
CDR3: CASSLRESSYEQYF

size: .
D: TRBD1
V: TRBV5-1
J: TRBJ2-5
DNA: TGCGCCAGCAGCGTCGGGACAGACGGACAAGAGACCCAGTACTTC
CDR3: CASSVGTDGQETQYF

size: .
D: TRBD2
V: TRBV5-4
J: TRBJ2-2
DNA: TGTGCCAGCCAGGCGGGGGTCGGGTACACCGGGGAGCTGTTTTTT
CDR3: CASQAGVGYTGELFF

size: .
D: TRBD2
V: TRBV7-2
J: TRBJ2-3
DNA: TGTGCCAGCACCGTCGGGCTAGCGGGAGATCAGGAGTATTTT
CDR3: CASTVGLAGDQEYF

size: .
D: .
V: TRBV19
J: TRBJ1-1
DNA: TGTGCCAGTAGTATGCGAGGGACATCTGAAGCTTTCTTT
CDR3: CASSMRGTSEAFF

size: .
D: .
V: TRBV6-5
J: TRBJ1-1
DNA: TGTGCCAGCAGTTACTACCAAGGGAACACTGAAGCTTTCTTT
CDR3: CASSYYQGNTEAFF

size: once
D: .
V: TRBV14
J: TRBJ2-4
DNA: TGTGCCAGCAGCCAAGCAAGAGGGGCGGTTTTAAACATTCAGTACTTC
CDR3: CASSQARGAVLNIQYF

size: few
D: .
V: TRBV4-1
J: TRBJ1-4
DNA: TGCGCCAGCAGTCGTAAGCGGGGCCTTGAGGGTACTAATGAAAAACTGTTTTTT
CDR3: CASSRKRGLEGTNEKLFF

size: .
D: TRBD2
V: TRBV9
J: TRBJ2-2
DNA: TGTGCCAGCAGCGCCCAGGGGCTAGCGGGAGTGTACACCGGGGAGCTGTTTTTT
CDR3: CASSAQGLAGVYTGELFF

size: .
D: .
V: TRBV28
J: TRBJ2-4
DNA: TGTGCCAGCAGTACCCAGGCAGGTCGGGGGACGTTAGCCAAAAACATTCAGTACTTC
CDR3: CASSTQAGRGTLAKNIQYF

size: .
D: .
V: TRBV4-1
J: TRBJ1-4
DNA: TGCGCCAGCACCCAGAAACCCCCCGGGCCCACCACTGGGCTAAATGAAAAACTGTTTTTT
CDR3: CASTQKPPGPTTGLNEKLFF

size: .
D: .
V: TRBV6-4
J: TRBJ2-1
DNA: TGTGCCAGCAGTGACTCAGGCGGAACTTACAATGAGCAGTTCTTC
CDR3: CASSDSGGTYNEQFF

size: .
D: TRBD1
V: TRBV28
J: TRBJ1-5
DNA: TGTGCCATCCTGGGGTCAGGACAGGGACAGGAGCCCCAGCATTTT
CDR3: CAILGSGQGQEPQHF

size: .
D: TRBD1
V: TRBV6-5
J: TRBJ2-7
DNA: TGTGCCAGCAGTCAGGACGGGACAGGGCCGAATCAGCAGTACTTC
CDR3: CASSQDGTGPNQQYF

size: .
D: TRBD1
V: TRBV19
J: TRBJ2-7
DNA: TGTGCCAGTAGTCCCCTAGACAGGGGAGATTACTACGAGCAGTACTTC
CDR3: CASSPLDRGDYYEQYF

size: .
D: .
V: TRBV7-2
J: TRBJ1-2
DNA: TGTGCCAGCAGCTCTATTGACAGGCTCGGAGACTATGGCTACACCTTC
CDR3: CASSSIDRLGDYGYTF

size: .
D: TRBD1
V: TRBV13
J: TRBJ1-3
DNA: TGTGCCAGCAGCCAACAGGGGGCTTATCCCGGAAACACCATATATTTT
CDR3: CASSQQGAYPGNTIYF

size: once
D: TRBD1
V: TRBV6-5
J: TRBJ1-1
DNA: TGTGCCAGCAGTTCCGCCGGACAGGGGGAGACTGAAGCTTTCTTT
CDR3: CASSSAGQGETEAFF

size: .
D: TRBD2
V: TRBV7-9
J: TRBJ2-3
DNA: TGTGCCAGCAGCTTAGTAGCGGGGAGCACAGATACGCAGTATTTT
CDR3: CASSLVAGSTDTQYF

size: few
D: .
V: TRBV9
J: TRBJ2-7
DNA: TGTGCCAGCAGCGTAGTTCAGGTACCTACCTACGAGCAGTACTTC
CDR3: CASSVVQVPTYEQYF

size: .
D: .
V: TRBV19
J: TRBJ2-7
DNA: TGTGCCAGTAGTATAGACGAGGAGCAGTACTTC
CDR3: CASSIDEEQYF

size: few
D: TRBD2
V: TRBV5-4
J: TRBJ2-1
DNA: TGTGCCAGCAGCACCCGGCCCCCGGGACTAGCGGACCCTTCCTACAATGAGCAGTTCTTC
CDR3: CASSTRPPGLADPSYNEQFF

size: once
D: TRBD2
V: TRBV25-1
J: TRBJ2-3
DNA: TGTGCCAGCAGTGACGGCGGGAGTAGAGATACGCAGTATTTT
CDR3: CASSDGGSRDTQYF

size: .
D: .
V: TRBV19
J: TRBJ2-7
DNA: TGTGCCAGTAGTATACGCCCAGGTCCCGACGAGCAGTACTTC
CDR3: CASSIRPGPDEQYF

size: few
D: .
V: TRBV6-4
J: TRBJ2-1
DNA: TGTGCCAGCAGTGACTCAGGCGACTCCTACAATGAGCAGTTCTTC
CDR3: CASSDSGDSYNEQFF

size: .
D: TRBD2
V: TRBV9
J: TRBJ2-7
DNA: TGTGCCAGCAGCGTAGAAGCGGGAGGGGGATCCTACGAGCAGTACTTC
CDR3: CASSVEAGGGSYEQYF

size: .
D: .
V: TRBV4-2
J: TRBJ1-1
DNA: TGTGCCAGCAGCCGACCGGGACAACGGAACACTGAAGCTTTCTTT
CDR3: CASSRPGQRNTEAFF

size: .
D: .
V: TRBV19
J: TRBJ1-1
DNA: TGTGCCAGTAAGGCCCGGGGAATGAACACTGAAGCTTTCTTT
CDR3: CASKARGMNTEAFF

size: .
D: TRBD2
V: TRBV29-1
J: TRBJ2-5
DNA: TGCAGCGTTGATTGGGGACAGGCGCCTGGAGTAGCGGGAGGCCAAGAGACCCAGTACTTC
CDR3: CSVDWGQAPGVAGGQETQYF

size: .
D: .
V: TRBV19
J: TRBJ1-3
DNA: TGTGCCAGTAGTCGACTCTCTGGAAACACCATATATTTT
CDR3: CASSRLSGNTIYF

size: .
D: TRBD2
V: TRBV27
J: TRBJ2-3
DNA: TGTGCCAGCAGCACCGGACTAGCGGGAGTTCTGCAAGATACGCAGTATTTT
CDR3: CASSTGLAGVLQDTQYF

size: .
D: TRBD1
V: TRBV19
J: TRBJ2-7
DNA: TGTGCCAGTAGTGGGCCCGGGACAGCCGAGCAGTACTTC
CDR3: CASSGPGTAEQYF

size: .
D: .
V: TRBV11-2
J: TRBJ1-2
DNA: TGTGCCAGCAGCTTAGGTTTAGTAAGGAACTATGGCTACACCTTC
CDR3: CASSLGLVRNYGYTF

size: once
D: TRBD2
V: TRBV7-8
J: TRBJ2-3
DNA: TGTGCCAGCAGCTTGGGGACTAGCGGGAGGGCTTCAGATACGCAGTATTTT
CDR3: CASSLGTSGRASDTQYF

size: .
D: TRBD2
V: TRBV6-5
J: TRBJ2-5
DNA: TGTGCCAGCAGCCGACTAGCGGTTAAAGAGACCCAGTACTTC
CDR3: CASSRLAVKETQYF

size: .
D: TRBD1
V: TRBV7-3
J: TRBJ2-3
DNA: TGTGCCAGCAGCTTGGACAGGGCAGATACGCAGTATTTT
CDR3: CASSLDRADTQYF

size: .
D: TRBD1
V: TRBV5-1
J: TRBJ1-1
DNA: TGCGCCAGCAGTTACAGGGGGACAACTGAAGCTTTCTTT
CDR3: CASSYRGTTEAFF

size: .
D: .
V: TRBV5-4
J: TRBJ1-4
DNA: TGTGCCAGCAGTTCCCGGGGCGTAGAAAAACTGTTTTTT
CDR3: CASSSRGVEKLFF

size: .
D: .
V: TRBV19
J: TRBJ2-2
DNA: TGTGCCAGTAGTATGACGGCCAAAGTCGGCGGGGAGCTGTTTTTT
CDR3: CASSMTAKVGGELFF

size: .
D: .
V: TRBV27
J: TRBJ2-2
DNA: TGTGCCAGCAGTTTATCAAGATTTGAGGGCCTGAACACCGGGGAGCTGTTTTTT
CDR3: CASSLSRFEGLNTGELFF

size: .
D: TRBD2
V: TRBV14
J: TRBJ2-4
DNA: TGTGCCAGCAGCCAAGGACTAGCGGGAGCCAAAAACATTCAGTACTTC
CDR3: CASSQGLAGAKNIQYF

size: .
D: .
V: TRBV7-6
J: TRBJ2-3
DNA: TGTGCCAGCAGCTTAGAACTAGCTGTAGATACGCAGTATTTT
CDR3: CASSLELAVDTQYF

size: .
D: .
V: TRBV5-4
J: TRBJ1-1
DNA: TGTGCCAGCAGCTTAACTGGGGTGAACACTGAAGCTTTCTTT
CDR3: CASSLTGVNTEAFF

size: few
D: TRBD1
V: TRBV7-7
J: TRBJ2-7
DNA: TGTGCTAGCAGCTTAGGGACAGTTTACGAGCAGTACTTC
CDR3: CASSLGTVYEQYF

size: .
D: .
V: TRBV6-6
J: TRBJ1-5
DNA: TGTGCCAGCAGTTCCCTCAATCAGCCCCAGCATTTT
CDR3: CASSSLNQPQHF

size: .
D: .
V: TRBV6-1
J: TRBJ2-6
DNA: TGTGCCAGCAGTGCCACGGGGAGCTCTGGGGCCAACGTCCTGACTTTC
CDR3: CASSATGSSGANVLTF

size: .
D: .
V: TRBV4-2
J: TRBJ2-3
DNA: TGTGCCAGCAGCTTAACTAGTTGGGATACGCAGTATTTT
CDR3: CASSLTSWDTQYF

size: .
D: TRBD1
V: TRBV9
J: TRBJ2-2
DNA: TGTGCCAGCAGCGTAGGACAGGGGAAAGGCACCGGGGAGCTGTTTTTT
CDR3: CASSVGQGKGTGELFF

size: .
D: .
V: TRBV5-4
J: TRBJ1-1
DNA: TGTGCCAGCAGCTTGGAACAGGGTAGCACTGAAGCTTTCTTT
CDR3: CASSLEQGSTEAFF